This record concerns one T cell receptor (beta chain) sequence. As yet, its antigen is unknown. There are 14 residues in the CDR3. Germline loops: CDR1 MGHRA, CDR2 YSYEKL. V dropped 0 bases and J dropped 1 base, with 6 bases sitting between them. The data stem from a study of siplizumab effects on memory and regulatory T cells. Study-level results: A naive or memory phenotype could not be assigned to roughly 75-97% of the proliferating CD4+ or CD8+ clones.

TCR templates numbering 95,000 to 100,000 were assayed per sample. Clones were sequenced by immunoSEQ multiplex PCR, and TCRdb holds only the in-frame ones, with some missing. The sample lists over 70,000 clones, around 89% occurring once. Sequenced: CD4+ T cells sorted from blood. This TCR was sampled from a human donor in good health. V is TRBV4-1 and J is TRBJ2-5; D is unresolved. The CDR3 spells CASSQETPQETQYF. The CDR3 DNA reads as TGCGCCAGCAGCCAAGAGACTCCCCAAGAGACCCAGTACTTC.